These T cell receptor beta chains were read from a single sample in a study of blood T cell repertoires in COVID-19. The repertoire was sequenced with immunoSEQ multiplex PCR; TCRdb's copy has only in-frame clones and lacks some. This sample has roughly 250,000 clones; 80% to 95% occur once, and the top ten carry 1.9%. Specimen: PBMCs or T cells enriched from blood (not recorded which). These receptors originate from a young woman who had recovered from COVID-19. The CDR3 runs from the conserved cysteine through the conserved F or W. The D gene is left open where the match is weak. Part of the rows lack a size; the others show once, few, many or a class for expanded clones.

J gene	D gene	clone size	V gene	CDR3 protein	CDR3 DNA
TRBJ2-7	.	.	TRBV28	CASSRGSYEQYF	TGTGCCAGCAGTCGGGGGTCCTACGAGCAGTACTTC
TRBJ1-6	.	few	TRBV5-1	CASSLGAVGATVGVHSPLHF	TGCGCCAGCAGCTTGGGGGCGGTGGGGGCAACAGTTGGAGTACATTCACCCCTCCACTTT
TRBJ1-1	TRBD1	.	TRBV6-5	CASSRQGRAFF	TGTGCCAGCAGTAGACAGGGCCGGGCTTTCTTT
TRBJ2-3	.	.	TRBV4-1	CASSQAGALSTDTQYF	TGCGCCAGCAGCCAAGCCGGTGCCCTTAGCACAGATACGCAGTATTTT
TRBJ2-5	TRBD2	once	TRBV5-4	CASSSGLVQETQYF	TGTGCCAGCAGCTCAGGACTAGTCCAAGAGACCCAGTACTTC
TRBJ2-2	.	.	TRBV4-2	CASSQGLRVELFF	TGTGCCAGCAGCCAAGGACTCAGGGTGGAGCTGTTTTTT
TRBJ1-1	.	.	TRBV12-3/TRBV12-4	CASRFGRYTEAFF	TGTGCCAGCAGATTCGGTAGATACACTGAAGCTTTCTTT
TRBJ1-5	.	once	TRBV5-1	CASSLEARASNQPQHF	TGCGCCAGCAGCTTGGAGGCCAGGGCCTCCAATCAGCCCCAGCATTTT
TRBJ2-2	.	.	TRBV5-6	CASSQWTIGTGELFF	TGTGCCAGCAGCCAATGGACTATTGGCACCGGGGAGCTGTTTTTT
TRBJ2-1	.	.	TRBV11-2	CASSLASGLGEQFF	TGTGCCAGCAGCTTAGCTTCAGGGTTAGGTGAGCAGTTCTTC
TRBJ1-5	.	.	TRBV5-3	CARSRDSSNQPQHF	TGTGCCAGAAGCCGTGACAGTAGCAATCAGCCCCAGCATTTT
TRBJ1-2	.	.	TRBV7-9	CASSPPTARYGYTF	TGTGCCAGCAGCCCTCCGACAGCTCGCTATGGCTACACCTTC
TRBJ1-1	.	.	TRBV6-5	CASTKGGGEVEAFF	TGTGCCAGCACCAAGGGTGGAGGGGAGGTTGAAGCTTTCTTT
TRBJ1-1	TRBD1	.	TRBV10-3	CAISERGQLGTEAFF	TGTGCCATCAGTGAGAGGGGACAGCTAGGGACTGAAGCTTTCTTT
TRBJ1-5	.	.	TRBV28	CASSVHRVRNQPQHF	TGTGCCAGCAGTGTTCACAGGGTGAGGAATCAGCCCCAGCATTTT
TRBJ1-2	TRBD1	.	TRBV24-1	CATSDSTGSRSYGYTF	TGTGCCACCAGTGACTCGACAGGGTCGCGGAGCTATGGCTACACCTTC
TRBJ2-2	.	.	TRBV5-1	CASKSVPSSGELFF	TGCGCCAGCAAAAGCGTCCCTTCATCCGGGGAGCTGTTTTTT
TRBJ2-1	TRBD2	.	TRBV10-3	CAISQEREPYNEQFF	TGTGCCATCAGTCAAGAGCGGGAACCATACAATGAGCAGTTCTTC
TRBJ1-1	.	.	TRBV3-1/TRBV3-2	CASSRPDRRVYF	TGTGCCAGCAGCCGCCCCGACAGGCGGGTCTACTTT
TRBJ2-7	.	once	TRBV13	CASSRRDLGTYEQYF	TGTGCCAGCAGCCGCAGGGATCTAGGAACCTACGAGCAGTACTTC
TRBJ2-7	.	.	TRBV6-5	CASIGGIPPDEQYF	TGTGCCAGCATAGGGGGAATCCCCCCGGACGAGCAGTACTTC
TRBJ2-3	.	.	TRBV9	CASSVAPGVGDTQYF	TGTGCCAGCAGCGTAGCTCCGGGAGTGGGGGATACGCAGTATTTT
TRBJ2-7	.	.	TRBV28	CASLPGHSSSYEQYF	TGTGCCAGCCTACCGGGACACTCTTCCTCCTACGAGCAGTACTTC
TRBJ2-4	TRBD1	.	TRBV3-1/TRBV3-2	CASSQPRGTGDIQYF	TGTGCCAGCAGCCAACCCCGGGGGACAGGGGACATTCAGTACTTC
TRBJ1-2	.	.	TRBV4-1	CASSQDALNNYGYTF	TGCGCCAGCAGCCAAGATGCACTGAATAACTATGGCTACACCTTC
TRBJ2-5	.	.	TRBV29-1	CSAGGGRETQYF	TGCAGCGCCGGAGGGGGCCGGGAGACCCAGTACTTC
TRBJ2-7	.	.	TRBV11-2	CASSLMRDYEQYF	TGTGCCAGCAGCTTAATGAGAGACTACGAGCAGTACTTC
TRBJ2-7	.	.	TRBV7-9	CASPRGEQYF	TGTGCCTCCCCCCGGGGGGAGCAGTACTTC
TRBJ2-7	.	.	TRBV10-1	CASSEKVWDTRYF	TGCGCCAGCAGTGAGAAGGTGTGGGACACCCGGTACTTC
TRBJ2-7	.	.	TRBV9	CASSVATTTLGEQYF	TGTGCCAGCAGCGTAGCTACTACGACCCTAGGTGAGCAGTACTTC
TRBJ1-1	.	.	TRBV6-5	CATLQGDLRPTEAFF	TGTGCCACCTTACAGGGAGACCTTAGACCCACTGAAGCTTTCTTT
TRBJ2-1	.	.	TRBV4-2	CASSQVDGGYNEQFF	TGTGCCAGCAGCCAAGTTGACGGCGGCTACAATGAGCAGTTCTTC
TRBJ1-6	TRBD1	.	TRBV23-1	CASSQGMDRESSYNSPLHF	TGCGCCAGCAGTCAGGGCATGGACAGGGAGAGCTCCTATAATTCACCCCTCCACTTT
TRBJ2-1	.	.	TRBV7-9	CASAKDTLRNEQFF	TGTGCCAGCGCTAAAGACACCTTGAGGAATGAGCAGTTCTTC
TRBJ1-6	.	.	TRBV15	CATSRDRSESLHF	TGTGCCACCAGCAGAGATCGGAGTGAGTCCCTCCACTTT
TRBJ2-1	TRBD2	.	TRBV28	CASSRSGGRARVQFF	TGTGCCAGCAGTCGTTCTGGCGGGAGGGCCCGGGTGCAGTTCTTC
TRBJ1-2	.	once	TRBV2	CASSFQGGGSGYTF	TGTGCCAGCAGTTTCCAGGGAGGGGGAAGTGGCTACACCTTC
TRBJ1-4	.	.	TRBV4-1	CASSPRRVGEKLFF	TGCGCCAGCAGCCCGAGGAGGGTGGGGGAAAAACTGTTTTTT
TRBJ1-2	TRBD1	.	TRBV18	CASSQTGGYGYTF	TGTGCCAGCTCTCAGACAGGGGGCTATGGCTACACCTTC
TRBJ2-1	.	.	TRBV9	CASSEGRHNEQFF	TGTGCCAGCAGCGAGGGGAGGCACAATGAGCAGTTCTTC
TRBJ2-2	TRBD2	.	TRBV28	CASLAGNTGELFF	TGTGCCAGCCTAGCGGGAAACACCGGGGAGCTGTTTTTT
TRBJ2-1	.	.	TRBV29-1	CSVEHPGRESYNEQFF	TGCAGCGTTGAGCATCCTGGACGGGAATCCTACAATGAGCAGTTCTTC
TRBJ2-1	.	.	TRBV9	CASSVRGRGSVDEQFF	TGTGCCAGCAGCGTACGGGGGAGGGGGTCTGTAGATGAGCAGTTCTTC